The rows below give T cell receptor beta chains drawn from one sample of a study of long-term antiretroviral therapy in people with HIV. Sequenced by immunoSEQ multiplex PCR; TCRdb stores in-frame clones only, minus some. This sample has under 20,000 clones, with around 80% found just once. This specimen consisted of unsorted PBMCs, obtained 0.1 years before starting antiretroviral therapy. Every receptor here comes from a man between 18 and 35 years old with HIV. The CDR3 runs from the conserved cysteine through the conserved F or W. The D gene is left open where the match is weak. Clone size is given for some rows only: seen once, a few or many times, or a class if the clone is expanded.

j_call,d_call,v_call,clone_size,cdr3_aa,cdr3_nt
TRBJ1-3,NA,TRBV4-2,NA,CASSQGTGFRSGNTIYF,TGTGCCAGCAGCCAAGGAACGGGATTTCGCTCTGGAAACACCATATATTTT
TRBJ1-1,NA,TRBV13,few,CASSLEGGRTEAFF,TGTGCCAGCAGCTTAGAAGGAGGTAGGACTGAAGCTTTCTTT
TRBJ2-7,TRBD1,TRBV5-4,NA,CASSLQGAVGKQYF,TGTGCCAGCAGCTTGCAGGGGGCGGTAGGGAAGCAGTACTTC
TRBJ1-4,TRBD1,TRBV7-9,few,CASSLGTGEKLFF,TGTGCCAGCAGCCTCGGGACAGGCGAAAAACTGTTTTTT
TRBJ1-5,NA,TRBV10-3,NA,CAISNSNQPQHF,TGTGCCATCAGTAACTCCAATCAGCCCCAGCATTTT
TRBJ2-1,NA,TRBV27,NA,CASSLSGQGTEQFF,TGTGCCAGCAGTTTATCCGGACAAGGTACTGAGCAGTTCTTC
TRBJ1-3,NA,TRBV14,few,CASSQSPSNTIYF,TGTGCCAGCAGCCAATCCCCCTCCAACACCATATATTTT
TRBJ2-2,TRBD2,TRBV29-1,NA,CSVLPSDGRATGELFF,TGCAGCGTTCTCCCTTCGGACGGGAGGGCCACCGGGGAGCTGTTTTTT
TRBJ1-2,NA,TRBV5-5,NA,CASSFRDWGDYGYTF,TGTGCCAGCAGCTTTCGTGACTGGGGAGACTATGGCTACACCTTC
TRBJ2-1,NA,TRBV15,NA,CATSRGDEPHNEQFF,TGTGCCACCAGCAGAGGTGACGAACCCCACAATGAGCAGTTCTTC
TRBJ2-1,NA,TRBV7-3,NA,CASSLKGVSYNEQFF,TGTGCCAGCAGCTTAAAAGGAGTTTCCTACAATGAGCAGTTCTTC
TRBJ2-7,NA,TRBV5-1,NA,CASSLEVGFYEQYF,TGCGCCAGCAGCTTGGAAGTCGGGTTCTACGAGCAGTACTTC
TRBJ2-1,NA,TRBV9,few,CASSAEHFPDEQFF,TGTGCCAGCAGCGCCGAACACTTCCCCGATGAGCAGTTCTTC
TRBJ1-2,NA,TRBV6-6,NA,CASSYSEYGYTF,TGTGCCAGCAGTTACTCGGAGTATGGCTACACCTTC
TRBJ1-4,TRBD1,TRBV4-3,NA,CASSQYPRGEKLFF,TGCGCCAGCAGCCAATACCCCAGGGGGGAAAAACTGTTTTTT
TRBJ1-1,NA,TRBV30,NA,CAWSVSLAEAFF,TGTGCCTGGAGTGTAAGCTTGGCTGAAGCTTTCTTT
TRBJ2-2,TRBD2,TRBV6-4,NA,CASSDSGGATGELFF,TGTGCCAGCAGTGACAGCGGGGGGGCCACCGGGGAGCTGTTTTTT
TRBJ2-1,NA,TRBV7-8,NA,CASSPRDPPGDEQFF,TGTGCCAGCAGCCCAAGGGACCCCCCCGGTGATGAGCAGTTCTTC
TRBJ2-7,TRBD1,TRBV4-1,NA,CASRKRQGADEQYF,TGCGCCAGCAGGAAAAGACAGGGGGCTGATGAGCAGTACTTC
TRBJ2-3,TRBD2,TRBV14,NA,CASSQRGSRADTQYF,TGTGCCAGCAGCCAGCGCGGGAGTAGAGCAGATACGCAGTATTTT
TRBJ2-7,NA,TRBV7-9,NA,CASRGGRSPEEQYF,TGTGCCAGCAGGGGGGGCAGGTCTCCGGAGGAGCAGTACTTC
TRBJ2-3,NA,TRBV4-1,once,CASSPLVRGSDTQYF,TGCGCCAGCAGCCCCTTGGTCAGGGGTTCAGATACGCAGTATTTT
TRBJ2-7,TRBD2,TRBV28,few,CASRRGGSYEQYF,TGTGCCAGCAGGCGGGGCGGGAGCTACGAGCAGTACTTC
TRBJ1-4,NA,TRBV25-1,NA,CASSSPGSNEKLFF,TGTGCCAGCAGTTCTCCGGGTAGTAATGAAAAACTGTTTTTT
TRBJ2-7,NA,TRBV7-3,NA,CASSLMSREQYF,TGTGCCAGCAGCTTAATGTCCAGGGAGCAGTACTTC
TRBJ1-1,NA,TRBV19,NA,CASSIIRLGRMNTEAFF,TGTGCCAGTAGTATAATTCGTTTGGGCAGGATGAACACTGAAGCTTTCTTT
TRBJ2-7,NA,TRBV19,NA,CASQGGYEQYF,TGTGCCAGTCAAGGGGGCTACGAGCAGTACTTC
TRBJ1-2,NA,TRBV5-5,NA,CASSLGGAFNYGYTF,TGTGCCAGCAGCTTGGGGGGGGCTTTTAACTATGGCTACACCTTC
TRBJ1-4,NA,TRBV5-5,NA,CASSLSQLNEKLFF,TGTGCCAGCAGCTTGTCCCAACTTAATGAAAAACTGTTTTTT
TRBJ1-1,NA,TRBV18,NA,CASSTGGTEAFF,TGTGCCAGCTCAACGGGGGGAACTGAAGCTTTCTTT
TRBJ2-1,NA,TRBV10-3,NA,CAIGGRGDEQFF,TGTGCCATCGGGGGCAGGGGGGACGAGCAGTTCTTC
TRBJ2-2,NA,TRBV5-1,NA,CASSLNTGAGELFF,TGCGCCAGCAGCTTGAATACGGGTGCCGGGGAGCTGTTTTTT
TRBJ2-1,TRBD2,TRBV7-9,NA,CASSLGTSGNSYNEQFF,TGTGCCAGCAGCCTAGGGACTAGCGGAAACTCCTACAATGAGCAGTTCTTC
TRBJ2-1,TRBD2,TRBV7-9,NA,CASLGREEVLRSSYNEQFF,TGTGCCAGTCTGGGGCGGGAGGAAGTACTCAGAAGCTCCTACAATGAGCAGTTCTTC
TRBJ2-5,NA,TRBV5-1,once,CASSQTQETQYF,TGCGCCAGCAGCCAGACTCAAGAGACCCAGTACTTC
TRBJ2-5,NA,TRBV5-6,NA,CASSPVGEETQYF,TGTGCCAGCAGCCCGGTCGGGGAAGAGACCCAGTACTTC
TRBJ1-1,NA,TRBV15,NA,CATSRDEGTNTEAFF,TGTGCCACCAGCAGAGACGAGGGGACGAACACTGAAGCTTTCTTT
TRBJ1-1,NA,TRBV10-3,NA,CAISTLVNTEAFF,TGTGCCATCAGTACCTTAGTTAACACTGAAGCTTTCTTT
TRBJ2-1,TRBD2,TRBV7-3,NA,CASSLLGGRASNEQFF,TGTGCCAGCAGCTTACTGGGCGGGAGGGCCAGCAATGAGCAGTTCTTC
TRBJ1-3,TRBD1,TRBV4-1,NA,CASSQEGTAGGNTIYF,TGCGCCAGCAGCCAAGAAGGGACAGCCGGTGGAAACACCATATATTTT
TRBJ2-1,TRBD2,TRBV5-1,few,CASSLGAGLVDEQFF,TGCGCCAGCAGCTTGGGGGCGGGACTAGTCGATGAGCAGTTCTTC
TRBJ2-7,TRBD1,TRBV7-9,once,CASGSGTGSYEQYF,TGTGCCAGCGGATCCGGGACAGGGTCCTACGAGCAGTACTTC
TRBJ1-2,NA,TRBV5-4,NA,CASTGENYGYTF,TGTGCCAGCACCGGGGAAAACTATGGCTACACCTTC
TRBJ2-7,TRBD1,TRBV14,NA,CASSPSRTGPYYQSLSYEQYF,TGTGCCAGCAGCCCTTCTAGGACAGGGCCCTACTACCAATCACTCTCCTACGAGCAGTACTTC
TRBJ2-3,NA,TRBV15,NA,CATSITLETTDTQYF,TGTGCCACCAGCATCACTTTGGAGACCACAGATACGCAGTATTTT
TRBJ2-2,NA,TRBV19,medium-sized,CASPGGTGELFF,TGTGCCAGCCCCGGAGGGACCGGGGAGCTGTTTTTT